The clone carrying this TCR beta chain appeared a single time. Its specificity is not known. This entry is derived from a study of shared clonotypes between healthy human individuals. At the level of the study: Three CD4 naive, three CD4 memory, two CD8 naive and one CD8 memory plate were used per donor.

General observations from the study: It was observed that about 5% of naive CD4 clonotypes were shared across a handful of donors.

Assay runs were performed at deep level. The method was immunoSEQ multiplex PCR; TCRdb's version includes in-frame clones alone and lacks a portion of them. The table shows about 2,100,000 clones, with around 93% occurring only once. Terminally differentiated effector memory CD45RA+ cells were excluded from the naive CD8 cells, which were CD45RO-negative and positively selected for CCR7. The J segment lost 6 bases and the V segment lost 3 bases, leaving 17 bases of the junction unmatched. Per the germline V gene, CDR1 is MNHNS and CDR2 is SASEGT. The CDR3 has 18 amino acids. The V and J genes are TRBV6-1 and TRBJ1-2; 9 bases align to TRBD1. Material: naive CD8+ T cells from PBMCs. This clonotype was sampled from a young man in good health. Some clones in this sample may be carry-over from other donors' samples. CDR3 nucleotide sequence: TGTGCCAGCAGTGAGTCTCGGGACAGGGTAGAGAGTAGTCATGGCTACACCTTC. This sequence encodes CASSESRDRVESSHGYTF.